Shown below are 17 T cell receptor beta chains from a single sample sequenced in a study of Ad26.COV2.S vaccination and SARS-CoV-2 variants. Sequencing was performed with immunoSEQ multiplex PCR; in TCRdb, only in-frame clones are kept and a portion is missing. The sample has around 450,000 clones; 85% to 90% are singletons. Treatment: roughly 20 received Ad26.COV2.S at low or high dose, single or two shots; a few received placebo; per-sample allocation not given. Sampling happened 63 days after the first vaccine or placebo injection. The sequenced sample was peripheral blood, obtained in a trial of Ad26.COV2.S vaccine versus placebo. All receptors come from a person aged 18-60 years who received the Ad26.COV2.S COVID-19 vaccine or a placebo.

The sample holds one count of this clone. V is TRBV2 and J is TRBJ2-5; 8 bases are shared with TRBD2. Looked up from germline, CDR1 is SNHLY and CDR2 is FYNNEI. The CDR3 contains 15 residues. Losses at the gene ends were 3 bases for V and 4 bases for J; bases not matched to a gene: 7. The CDR3 is CASSDDRLAGETQYF. The CDR3 nucleotides are TGTGCCAGCAGTGACGACCGGCTAGCGGGAGAGACCCAGTACTTC.

This chain links TRBV28 with TRBJ1-6; D not certain. The ends were cut back, 8 bases at V and 8 bases at J, with 19 bases in the middle. CDR1 is MDHEN, CDR2 SYDVKM, per germline. This CDR3 spans 15 amino acids. CDR3 sequence: CASFVGGRIDSPLHF. CDR3 bases: TGTGCCAGCTTCGTGGGAGGGCGGATTGATTCACCCCTCCACTTT.

The chain joins TRBV5-4 to TRBJ2-1; 11 bases map to TRBD2. The CDR3 has 16 residues. Germline-derived CDR1 and CDR2 are SGHNT and YYREEE (reference sequence). Trimming cost V 4 bases and J 7 bases; bases outside gene matches: 10. As DNA, the CDR3 is TGTGCCAGCAGCCCTCTAGCGGGGGGCGGTAGGAATGAGCAGTTCTTC. This sequence encodes CASSPLAGGGRNEQFF. The full variable domain, in which reference TRBV5-4 and TRBJ2-1 provide the parts outside the CDR3, is ETGVTQSPTHLIKTRGQQVTLRCSSQSGHNTVSWYQQALGQGPQFIFQYYREEENGRGNFPPRFSGLQFPNYSSELNVNALELDDSALYLCASSPLAGGGRNEQFFGPGTRLTVL.

The CDR3 DNA reads TGTGCCAGCAGTTTGCCCGGACAGAGAAGTTTCTATGGCTACACCTTC. This gives the protein CASSLPGQRSFYGYTF. The rearrangement uses TRBV6-2 or TRBV6-3 and TRBJ1-2; possible D gene TRBD1, 6 bases. Per germline, CDR1 MNHEY and CDR2 SVGEGT. Trimming removed 4 bases at V and 4 bases at J, with 19 bases between. The CDR3 runs to 16 residues.

V usage is TRBV3-1 (or the pseudogene TRBV3-2) and J usage is TRBJ2-7; the match to TRBD1 covers 8 bases. This CDR3 has 16 amino acids. Germline V CDR1 and CDR2: LGHDT, YNNKEL (reference sequence). The ends lost 3 bases at V and 6 bases at J; junction bases unmatched: 13. CDR3 sequence reads: CASSHGLRAGGFEQYF. In nucleotides, the CDR3 is TGTGCCAGCAGCCATGGACTCAGAGCAGGGGGCTTCGAGCAGTACTTC.

In its sample, this clone was seen once. The V and J genes are TRBV6-5 and TRBJ2-3; D is unresolved. CDR1 is MNHEY and CDR2 is SVGAGI in the germline V gene. Trimming stripped 7 bases from V and 8 bases from J, with 10 bases between. The CDR3 spans 11 residues. This chain's CDR3 is CASTAGGTQYF. CDR3 bases: TGTGCCAGCACCGCCGGTGGTACGCAGTATTTT.

This chain uses TRBV15 with TRBJ1-2; perhaps TRBD1 as D (5 bases). V dropped 4 bases and J dropped 8 bases, with 23 bases sitting between them. From germline, CDR1 is LNHNV and CDR2 YYDKDF (reference sequence). The CDR3 totals 16 residues. CDR3 DNA sequence: TGTGCCACCAGCAAGTCCGGGACGGTCATTTGGGGGGGCTACACCTTC. Its translation is CATSKSGTVIWGGYTF. Variable domain in full (rest from reference TRBV15 and TRBJ1-2): DAMVIQNPRYQVTQFGKPVTLSCSQTLNHNVMYWYQQKSSQAPKLLFHYYDKDFNNEADTPDNFQSRRPNTSFCFLDIRSPGLGDTAMYLCATSKSGTVIWGGYTFGSGTRLTVV.

A few counts support this clone. CDR3 coding DNA: TGTGCCAGCAGGAAGCTGGGGGGGAAAGGAAATGAGCAGTTCTTC. Amino acids: CASRKLGGKGNEQFF. V gene TRBV27 combines with J gene TRBJ2-1; 7 positions match TRBD2. Germline trimming cut 6 bases from V and 7 bases from J; bases unmatched to any gene: 12. CDR1 is MNHEY, CDR2 SMNVEV, per germline (reference sequence). The CDR3 has 15 residues.

V gene TRBV6-4 combines with J gene TRBJ2-1, with TRBD2 identical over 9 bases. V lost 4 bases and J lost 8; bases outside the gene matches: 9. Germline assignment: CDR1 MRHNA and CDR2 SNTAGT. The CDR3 is 15 amino acids. CDR3 loop: CASSVGGGATDEQFF. Written as DNA, the CDR3 is TGTGCCAGCAGTGTCGGCGGGGGGGCCACGGATGAGCAGTTCTTC.

This chain links TRBV5-1 with TRBJ1-3; a possible D gene is TRBD1 (5 bases). Germline loops: CDR1 SGHRS, CDR2 YFSETQ. Trimming removed 2 bases from V and 4 bases from J, with 19 bases in between. This CDR3 has 17 residues. CDR3 coding DNA: TGCGCCAGCAGCTTCGAGGTCGCAGGGTGGACAGGAAACACCATATATTTT. Translating it yields CASSFEVAGWTGNTIYF.

This rearrangement joins TRBV6-5 to TRBJ2-1; 8 positions match TRBD1. This CDR3 contains 15 residues. V dropped 0 bases and J dropped 6; count of bases not matched to a gene: 4. Germline-derived CDR1 and CDR2 are MNHEY and SVGAGI. The CDR3 region has the DNA TGTGCCAGCAGTTACTCCCAGGGGGCAGGCAATGAGCAGTTCTTC. It translates to CASSYSQGAGNEQFF.

This clone has a single count. This chain links TRBV5-5 with TRBJ1-3; D perhaps matches TRBD1 (5 bases). Germline CDR1 is SGHKS and CDR2 is YYEKEE (reference sequence). This CDR3 is 15 amino acids long. Trimming left V 1 base short and J 0 bases short, with 8 bases between. The CDR3 is CASSLITGSGNTIYF. The CDR3 region has the DNA TGTGCCAGCAGCTTGATCACAGGCTCTGGAAACACCATATATTTT.

V gene TRBV6-1 combines with J gene TRBJ2-7; D remains ambiguous. The CDR3 extends over 15 amino acids. Germline V CDR1 and CDR2: MNHNS, SASEGT. Trimming removed 1 base from V and 4 bases from J, with 14 bases in between. CDR3 protein: CASSEGHPAAYEQYF. CDR3 sequence (DNA): TGTGCCAGCAGTGAAGGACACCCCGCGGCGTACGAGCAGTACTTC.

This sequence joins TRBV5-5 and TRBJ2-7; D is uncertain. Trimming removed 4 bases at V and 2 bases at J, with 13 bases between. This CDR3 has 14 amino acids. Germline CDR1 is SGHKS and CDR2 is YYEKEE (reference sequence). CDR3 amino acids: CASSQLSGTYEQYV. The CDR3 coding sequence is TGTGCCAGCAGCCAGCTTAGTGGGACCTACGAGCAGTACGTC.

The rearrangement uses TRBV28 and TRBJ2-7; D unclear. The CDR3 length is 13 residues. The germline CDR1 and CDR2 sequences are MDHEN and SYDVKM. V was trimmed by 5 bases and J by 0 bases, leaving 8 bases between them. The CDR3 region has the DNA TGTGCCAGCAGTCTACCGAGCTCCTACGAGCAGTACTTC. Protein: CASSLPSSYEQYF.

The chain uses TRBV19 and TRBJ1-2, with D hard to call. Germline CDR1 and CDR2: LNHDA and SQIVND (reference sequence). This CDR3 spans 15 amino acids. Trimming cost V 4 bases and J 8 bases, with 20 bases left between them. The CDR3 nucleotides read TGTGCCAGTAGTAGGCCGGGGAAGCTCAAGTTCGGCTACACCTTC. Translated: CASSRPGKLKFGYTF.

The V call is TRBV2, the J call TRBJ2-7; weak D call: TRBD1 (6 bases). The CDR3 sequence is 14 residues long. The germline V gene encodes CDR1 SNHLY and CDR2 FYNNEI. V lost 8 bases, J lost 6 bases, and 20 bases lay in between. The CDR3 sequence: CASLGAGLGGEQYV. The CDR3 DNA follows: TGTGCCAGCTTGGGGGCAGGGTTAGGCGGCGAGCAGTACGTC.